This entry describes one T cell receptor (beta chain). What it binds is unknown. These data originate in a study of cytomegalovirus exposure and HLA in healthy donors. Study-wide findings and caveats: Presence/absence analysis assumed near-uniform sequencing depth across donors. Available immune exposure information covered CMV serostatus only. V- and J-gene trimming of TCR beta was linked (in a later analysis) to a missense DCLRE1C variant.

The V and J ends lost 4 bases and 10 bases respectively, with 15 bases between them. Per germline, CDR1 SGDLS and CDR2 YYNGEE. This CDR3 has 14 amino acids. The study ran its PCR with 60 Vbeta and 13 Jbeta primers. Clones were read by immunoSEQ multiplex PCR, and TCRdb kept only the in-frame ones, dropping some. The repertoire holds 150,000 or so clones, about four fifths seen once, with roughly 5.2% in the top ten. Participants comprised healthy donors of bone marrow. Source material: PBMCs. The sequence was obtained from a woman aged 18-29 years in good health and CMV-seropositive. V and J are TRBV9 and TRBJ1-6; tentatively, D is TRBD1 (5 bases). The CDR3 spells CASSSDGGNSPLHF. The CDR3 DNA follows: TGTGCCAGCAGCAGTGATGGGGGGAACTCACCCCTCCACTTT.